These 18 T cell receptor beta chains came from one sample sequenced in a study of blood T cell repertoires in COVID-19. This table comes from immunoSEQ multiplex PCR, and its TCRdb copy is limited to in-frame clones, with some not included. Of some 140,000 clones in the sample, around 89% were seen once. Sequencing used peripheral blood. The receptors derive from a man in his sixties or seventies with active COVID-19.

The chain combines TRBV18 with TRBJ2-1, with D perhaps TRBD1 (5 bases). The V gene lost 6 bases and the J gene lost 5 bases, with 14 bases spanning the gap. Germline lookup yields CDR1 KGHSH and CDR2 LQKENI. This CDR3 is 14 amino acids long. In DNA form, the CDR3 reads TGTGCCAGCTCGCCAAGCCTAGGGGACAATGAGCAGTTCTTC. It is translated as CASSPSLGDNEQFF.

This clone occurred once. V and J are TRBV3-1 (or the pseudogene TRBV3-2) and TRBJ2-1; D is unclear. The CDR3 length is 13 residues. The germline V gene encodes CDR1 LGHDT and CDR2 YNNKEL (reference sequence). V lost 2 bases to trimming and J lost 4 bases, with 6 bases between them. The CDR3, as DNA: TGTGCCAGCAGCCAAATCGCGTACAATGAGCAGTTCTTC. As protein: CASSQIAYNEQFF.

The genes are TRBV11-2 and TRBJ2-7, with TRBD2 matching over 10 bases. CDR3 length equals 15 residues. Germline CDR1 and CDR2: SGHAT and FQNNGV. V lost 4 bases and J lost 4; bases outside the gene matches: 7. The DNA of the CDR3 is TGTGCCAGCAGCTCTGCCGGGACTAGCGCTTACGAGCAGTACTTC. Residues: CASSSAGTSAYEQYF.

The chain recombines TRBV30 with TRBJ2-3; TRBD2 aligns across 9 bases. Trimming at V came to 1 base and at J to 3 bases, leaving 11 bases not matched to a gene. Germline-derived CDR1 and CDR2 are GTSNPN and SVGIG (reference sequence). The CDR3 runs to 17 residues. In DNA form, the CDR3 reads TGTGCCTGGAGTGGTGCGGGAGGGCTGCGTGGGACAGATACGCAGTATTTT. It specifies CAWSGAGGLRGTDTQYF.

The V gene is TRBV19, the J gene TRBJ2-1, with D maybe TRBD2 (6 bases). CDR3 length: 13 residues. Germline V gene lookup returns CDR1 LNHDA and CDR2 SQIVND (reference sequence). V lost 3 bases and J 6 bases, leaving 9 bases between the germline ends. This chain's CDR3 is CASSIRDSNEQFF. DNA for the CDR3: TGTGCCAGTAGTATCCGGGACTCCAATGAGCAGTTCTTC.

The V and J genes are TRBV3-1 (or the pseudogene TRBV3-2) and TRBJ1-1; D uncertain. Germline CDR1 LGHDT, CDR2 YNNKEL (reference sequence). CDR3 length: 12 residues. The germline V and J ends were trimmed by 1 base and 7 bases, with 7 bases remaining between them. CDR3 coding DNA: TGTGCCAGCAGCCAAGTTAGCAGTGAAGCTTTCTTT. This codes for CASSQVSSEAFF.

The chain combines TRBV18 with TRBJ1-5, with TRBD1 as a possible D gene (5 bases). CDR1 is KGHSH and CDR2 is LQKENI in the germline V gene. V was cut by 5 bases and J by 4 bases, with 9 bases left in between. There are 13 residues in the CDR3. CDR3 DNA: TGTGCCAGCTCAGCACAGGAGAATCAGCCCCAGCATTTT. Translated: CASSAQENQPQHF.

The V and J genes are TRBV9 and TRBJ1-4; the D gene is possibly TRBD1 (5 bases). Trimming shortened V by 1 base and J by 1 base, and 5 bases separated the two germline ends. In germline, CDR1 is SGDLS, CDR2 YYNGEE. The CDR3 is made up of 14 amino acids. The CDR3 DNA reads TGTGCCAGCAGCGTACAGGGAACTAATGAAAAACTGTTTTTT. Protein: CASSVQGTNEKLFF.

The CDR3 loop is CASSPLGGTTRQVVYEQYF. CDR3 nucleotides: TGTGCCAGCAGCCCCCTGGGGGGGACTACCCGCCAGGTGGTCTACGAGCAGTACTTC. This sequence joins TRBV7-9 and TRBJ2-7; 7 nucleotides align to TRBD2. The V segment lost 5 bases and the J segment 3 bases; nucleotides outside the gene matches: 22. The CDR3 contains 19 residues. The germline gives CDR1 SEHNR, CDR2 FQNEAQ (reference sequence).

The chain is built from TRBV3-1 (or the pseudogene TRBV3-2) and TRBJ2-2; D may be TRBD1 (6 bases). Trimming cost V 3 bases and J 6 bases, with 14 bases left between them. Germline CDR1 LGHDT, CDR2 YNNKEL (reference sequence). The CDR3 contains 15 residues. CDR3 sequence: CASSHTGQPAGELFF. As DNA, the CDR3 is TGTGCCAGCAGCCACACAGGGCAACCGGCCGGGGAGCTGTTTTTT.

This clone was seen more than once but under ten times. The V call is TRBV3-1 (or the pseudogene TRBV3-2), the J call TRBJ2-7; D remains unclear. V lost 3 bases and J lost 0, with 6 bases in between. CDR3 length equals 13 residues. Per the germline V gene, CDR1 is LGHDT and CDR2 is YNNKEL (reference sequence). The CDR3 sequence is CASSQAPSYEQYF. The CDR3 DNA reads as TGTGCCAGCAGCCAGGCACCCTCCTACGAGCAGTACTTC.

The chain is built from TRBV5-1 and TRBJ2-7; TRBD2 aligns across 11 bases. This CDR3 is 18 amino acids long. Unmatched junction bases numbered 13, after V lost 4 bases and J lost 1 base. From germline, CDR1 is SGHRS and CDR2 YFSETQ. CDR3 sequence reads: CASSPVATGTSGSYEQYF. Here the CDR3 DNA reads TGCGCCAGCAGCCCTGTCGCGACCGGGACTAGCGGATCCTACGAGCAGTACTTC.

The CDR3 is CASSPVLFSEKLFF. The CDR3 DNA reads TGTGCCAGCAGCCCCGTACTATTTAGTGAAAAACTGTTTTTT. This chain joins TRBV7-2 and TRBJ1-4; D is unclear. The CDR3 length is 14 residues. In germline, CDR1 is SGHTA, CDR2 FQGNSA. V lost 5 bases, J lost 7 bases, and 14 bases lay in between.

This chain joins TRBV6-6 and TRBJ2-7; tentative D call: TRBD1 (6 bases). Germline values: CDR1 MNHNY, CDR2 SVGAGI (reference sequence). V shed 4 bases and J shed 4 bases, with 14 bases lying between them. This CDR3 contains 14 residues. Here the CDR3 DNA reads TGTGCCAGCAGTTCCCGGGACAATTTTTACGAGCAGTACTTC. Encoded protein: CASSSRDNFYEQYF.

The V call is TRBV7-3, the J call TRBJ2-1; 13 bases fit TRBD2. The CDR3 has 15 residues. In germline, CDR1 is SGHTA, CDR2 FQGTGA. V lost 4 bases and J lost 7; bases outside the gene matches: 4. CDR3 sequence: CASSYTSGRGNEQFF. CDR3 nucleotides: TGTGCCAGCAGCTACACTAGCGGGAGGGGGAATGAGCAGTTCTTC.

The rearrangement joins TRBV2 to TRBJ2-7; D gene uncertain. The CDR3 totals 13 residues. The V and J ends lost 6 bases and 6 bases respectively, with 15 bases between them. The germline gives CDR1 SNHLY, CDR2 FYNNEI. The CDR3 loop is CASSGFPTGEQYF. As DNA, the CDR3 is TGTGCCAGCAGCGGGTTTCCGACCGGCGAGCAGTACTTC.

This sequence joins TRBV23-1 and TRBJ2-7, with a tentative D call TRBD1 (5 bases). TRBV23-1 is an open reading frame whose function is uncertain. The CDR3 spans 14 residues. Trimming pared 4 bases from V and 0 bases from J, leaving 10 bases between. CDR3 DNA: TGCGCCAGCAGTCGACTGACAGTCTCCTACGAGCAGTACTTC. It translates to CASSRLTVSYEQYF.

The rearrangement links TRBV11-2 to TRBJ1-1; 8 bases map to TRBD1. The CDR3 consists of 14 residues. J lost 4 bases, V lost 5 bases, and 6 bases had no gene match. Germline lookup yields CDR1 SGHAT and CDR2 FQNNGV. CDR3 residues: CASSQGQGATEAFF. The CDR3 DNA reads TGTGCCAGCAGCCAAGGCCAGGGGGCCACTGAAGCTTTCTTT.